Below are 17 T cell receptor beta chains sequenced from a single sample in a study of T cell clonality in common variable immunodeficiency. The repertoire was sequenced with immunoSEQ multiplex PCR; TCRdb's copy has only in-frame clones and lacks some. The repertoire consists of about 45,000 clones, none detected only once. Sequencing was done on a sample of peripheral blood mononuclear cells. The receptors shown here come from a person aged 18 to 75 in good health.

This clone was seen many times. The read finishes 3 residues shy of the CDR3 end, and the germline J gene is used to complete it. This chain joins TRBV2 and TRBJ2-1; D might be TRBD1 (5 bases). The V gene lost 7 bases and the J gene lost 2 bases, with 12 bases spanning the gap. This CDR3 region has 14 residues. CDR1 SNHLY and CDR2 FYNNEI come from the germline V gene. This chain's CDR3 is CASTDDRTYNEQFF. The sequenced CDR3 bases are TGTGCCAGCACCGATGACAGAACCTACAATGAG.

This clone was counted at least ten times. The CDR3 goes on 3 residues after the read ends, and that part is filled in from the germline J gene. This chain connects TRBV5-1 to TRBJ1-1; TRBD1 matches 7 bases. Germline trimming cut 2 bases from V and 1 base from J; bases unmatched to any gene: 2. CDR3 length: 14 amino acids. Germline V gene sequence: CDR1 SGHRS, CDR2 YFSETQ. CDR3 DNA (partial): TGCGCCAGCAGCTTCGACAGGGCGAACACTGAA. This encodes CASSFDRANTE. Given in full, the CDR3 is CASSFDRANTEAFF.

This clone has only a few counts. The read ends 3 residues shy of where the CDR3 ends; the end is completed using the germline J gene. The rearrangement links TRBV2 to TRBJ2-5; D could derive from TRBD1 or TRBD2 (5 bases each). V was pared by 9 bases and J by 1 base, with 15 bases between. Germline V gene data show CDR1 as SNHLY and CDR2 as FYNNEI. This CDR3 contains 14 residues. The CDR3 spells CARQQRGSQETQYF. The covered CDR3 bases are TGTGCCAGGCAGCAGAGGGGCTCCCAAGAGACC.

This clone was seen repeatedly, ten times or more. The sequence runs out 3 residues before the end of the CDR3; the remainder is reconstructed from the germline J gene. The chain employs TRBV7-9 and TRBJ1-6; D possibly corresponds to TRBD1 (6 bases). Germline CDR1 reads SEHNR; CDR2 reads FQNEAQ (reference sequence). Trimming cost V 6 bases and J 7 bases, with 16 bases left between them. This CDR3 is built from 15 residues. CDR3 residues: CASRGGPARNSPLHF. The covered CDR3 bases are TGTGCCAGCAGGGGGGGGCCTGCGAGGAATTCACCC.

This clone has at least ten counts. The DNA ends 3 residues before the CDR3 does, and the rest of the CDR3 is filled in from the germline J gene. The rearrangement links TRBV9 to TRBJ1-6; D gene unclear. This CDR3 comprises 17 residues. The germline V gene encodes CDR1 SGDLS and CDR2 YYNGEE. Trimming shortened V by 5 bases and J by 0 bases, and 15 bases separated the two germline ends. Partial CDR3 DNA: TGTGCCAGCAGTCTAGCAAAACGGAGCTCCTATAATTCACCC. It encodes CASSLAKRSSYNSP. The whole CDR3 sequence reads CASSLAKRSSYNSPLHF.

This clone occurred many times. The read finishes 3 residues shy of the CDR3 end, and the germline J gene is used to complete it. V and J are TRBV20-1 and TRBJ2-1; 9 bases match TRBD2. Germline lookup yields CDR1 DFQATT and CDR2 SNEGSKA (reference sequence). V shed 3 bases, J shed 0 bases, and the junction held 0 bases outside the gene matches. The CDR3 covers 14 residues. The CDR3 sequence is CSASSGSSYNEQFF. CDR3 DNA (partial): TGCAGTGCTAGTAGCGGGAGCTCCTACAATGAG.

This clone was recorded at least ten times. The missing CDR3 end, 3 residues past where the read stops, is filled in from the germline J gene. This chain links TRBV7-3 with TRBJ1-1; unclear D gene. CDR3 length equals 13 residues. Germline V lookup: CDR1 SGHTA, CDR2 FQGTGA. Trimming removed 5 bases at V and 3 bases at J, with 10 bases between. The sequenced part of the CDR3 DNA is TGTGCCAGCAGCGCCTACTTAGACACTGAA. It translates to CASSAYLDTE. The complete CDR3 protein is CASSAYLDTEAFF.

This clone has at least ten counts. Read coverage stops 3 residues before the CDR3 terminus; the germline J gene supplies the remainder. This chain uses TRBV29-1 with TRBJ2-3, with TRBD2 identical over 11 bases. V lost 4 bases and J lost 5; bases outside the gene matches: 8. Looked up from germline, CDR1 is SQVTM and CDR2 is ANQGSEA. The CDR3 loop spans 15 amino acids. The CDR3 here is CSVGVTSGKRDTQYF. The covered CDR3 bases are TGCAGCGTTGGAGTGACTAGCGGGAAAAGAGATACG.

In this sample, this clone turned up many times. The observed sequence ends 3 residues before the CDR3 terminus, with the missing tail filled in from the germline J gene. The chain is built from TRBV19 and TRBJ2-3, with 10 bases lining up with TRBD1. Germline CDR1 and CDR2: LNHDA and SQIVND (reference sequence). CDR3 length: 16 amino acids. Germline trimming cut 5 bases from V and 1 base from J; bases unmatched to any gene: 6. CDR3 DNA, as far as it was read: TGTGCCAGTAGTCCCCGACAGGGGGCTGGCACAGATACG. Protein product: CASSPRQGAGTDT. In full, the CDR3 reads CASSPRQGAGTDTQYF.

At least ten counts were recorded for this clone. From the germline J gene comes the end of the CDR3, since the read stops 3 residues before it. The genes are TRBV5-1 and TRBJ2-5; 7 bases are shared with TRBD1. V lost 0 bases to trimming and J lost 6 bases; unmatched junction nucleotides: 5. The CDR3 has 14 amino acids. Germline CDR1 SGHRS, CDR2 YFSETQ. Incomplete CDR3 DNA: TGCGCCAGCAGCTTGGACAGGGGTTCTAAGACC. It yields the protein CASSLDRGSKT. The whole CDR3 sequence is CASSLDRGSKTQYF.

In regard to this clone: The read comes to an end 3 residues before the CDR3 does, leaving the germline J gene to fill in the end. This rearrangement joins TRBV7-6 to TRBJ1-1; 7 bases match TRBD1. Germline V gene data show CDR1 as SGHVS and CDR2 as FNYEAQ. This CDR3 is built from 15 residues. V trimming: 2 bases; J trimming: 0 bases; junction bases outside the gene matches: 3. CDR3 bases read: TGTGCCAGCAGCTTAATCAGGGGGGTGAACACTGAA. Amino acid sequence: CASSLIRGVNTE. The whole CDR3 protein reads CASSLIRGVNTEAFF.

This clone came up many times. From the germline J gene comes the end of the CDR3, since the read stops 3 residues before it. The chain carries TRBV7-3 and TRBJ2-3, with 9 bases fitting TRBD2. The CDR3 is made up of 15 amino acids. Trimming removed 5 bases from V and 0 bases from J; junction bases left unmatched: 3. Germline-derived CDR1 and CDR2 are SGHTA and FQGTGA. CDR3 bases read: TGTGCCAGCAGCCCTAGCGGGGCTAGCACAGATACG. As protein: CASSPSGASTDT. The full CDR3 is CASSPSGASTDTQYF.

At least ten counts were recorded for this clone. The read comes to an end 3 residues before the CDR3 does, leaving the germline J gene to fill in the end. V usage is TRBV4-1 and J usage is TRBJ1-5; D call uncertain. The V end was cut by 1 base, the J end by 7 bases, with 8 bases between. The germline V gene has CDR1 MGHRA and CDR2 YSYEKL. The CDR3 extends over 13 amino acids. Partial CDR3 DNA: TGCGCCAGCAGCCAAGCAGTGGGCCAGCCC. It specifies CASSQAVGQP. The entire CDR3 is CASSQAVGQPQHF.

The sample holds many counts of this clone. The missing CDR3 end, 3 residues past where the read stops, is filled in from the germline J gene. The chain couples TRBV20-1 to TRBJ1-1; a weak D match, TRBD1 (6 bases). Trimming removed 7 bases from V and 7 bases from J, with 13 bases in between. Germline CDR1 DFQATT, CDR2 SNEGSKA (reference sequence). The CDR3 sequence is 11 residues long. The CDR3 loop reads CSGEGGDEAFF. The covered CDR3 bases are TGCAGTGGAGAGGGGGGGGATGAA.

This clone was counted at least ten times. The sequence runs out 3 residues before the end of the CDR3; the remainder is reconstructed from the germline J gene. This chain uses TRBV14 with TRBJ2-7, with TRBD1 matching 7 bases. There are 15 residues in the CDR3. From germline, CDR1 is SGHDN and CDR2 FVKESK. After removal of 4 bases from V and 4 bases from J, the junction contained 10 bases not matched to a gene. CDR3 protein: CASSRTGTANYEQYF. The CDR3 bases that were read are TGTGCCAGCAGCCGTACCGGGACAGCCAATTACGAG.

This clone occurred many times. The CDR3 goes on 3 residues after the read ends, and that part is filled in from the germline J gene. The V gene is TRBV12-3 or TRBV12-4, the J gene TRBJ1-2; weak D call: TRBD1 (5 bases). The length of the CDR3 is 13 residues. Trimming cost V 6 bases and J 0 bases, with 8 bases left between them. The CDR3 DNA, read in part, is TGTGCCAGCAGGGTGACAGCTAACTATGGC. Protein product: CASRVTANYG. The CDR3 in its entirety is CASRVTANYGYTF.

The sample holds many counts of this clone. The CDR3: CASSLTGGRYTEAFF. The sequenced CDR3 bases are TGTGCCAGCAGCTTGACAGGGGGCCGATACACTGAA. The rearrangement uses TRBV7-2 and TRBJ1-1, with 10 bases fitting TRBD1. Sequencing ends 3 residues short of the CDR3 end; the germline J gene provides the rest. The V gene's germline CDR1 is SGHTA and CDR2 FQGNSA. V lost 3 bases to trimming and J lost 3 bases; unmatched junction nucleotides: 4. The CDR3 length is 15 residues.